These 12 T cell receptor beta chains originate from one sample sequenced in a study of T cell responses to AZD1222 COVID-19 vaccine. TCRdb's table, derived via immunoSEQ multiplex PCR, lists solely in-frame clones and lacks some. The data contain 150,000 or so clones, 88% of them singletons. The sample consisted of peripheral blood, taken on day 0 of AZD1222 vaccination. These TCRs come from an adult in good health.

The chain recombines TRBV19 with TRBJ1-2; TRBD1 matches 7 bases. This CDR3 has 14 amino acids. Germline V gene sequence: CDR1 LNHDA, CDR2 SQIVND (reference sequence). The junction had 10 bases not matched to a gene; V was cut back by 4 bases and J by 8 bases. CDR3 protein: CASSTQTGFGGYTF. The CDR3 DNA is TGTGCCAGTAGTACCCAGACAGGGTTTGGCGGCTACACCTTC.

The chain links TRBV28 to TRBJ2-5; the D is unclear. V was cut by 6 bases and J by 4 bases, with 18 bases left in between. This CDR3 comprises 15 residues. The germline V gene encodes CDR1 MDHEN and CDR2 SYDVKM. The CDR3 here is CASSPPMGGTETQYF. CDR3 coding DNA: TGTGCCAGCAGCCCCCCGATGGGCGGAACAGAGACCCAGTACTTC.

The chain couples TRBV6-5 to TRBJ1-1; possible D gene TRBD1, 5 bases. This CDR3 is built from 14 residues. V dropped 9 bases and J dropped 0 bases, with 14 bases sitting between them. Per the germline V gene, CDR1 is MNHEY and CDR2 is SVGAGI. This CDR3 is CASSRRGMNTEAFF. The CDR3 region has the DNA TGTGCCAGTTCAAGAAGGGGAATGAACACTGAAGCTTTCTTT.

The rearrangement uses TRBV29-1 and TRBJ1-1, with D possibly being TRBD1 (6 bases). Looked up from germline, CDR1 is SQVTM and CDR2 is ANQGSEA. This CDR3 comprises 12 residues. The CDR3 sequence: CRPSGVGTEAFF. The CDR3 DNA is TGCAGGCCATCAGGGGTCGGCACTGAAGCTTTCTTT.

The rearrangement links TRBV2 to TRBJ1-5; no clear D. V was trimmed by 4 bases and J by 2 bases, leaving 9 bases between them. The CDR3 has 14 residues. Looked up from germline, CDR1 is SNHLY and CDR2 is FYNNEI. CDR3 DNA: TGTGCCAGCAGTGGGTTTGGGGGCAATCAGCCCCAGCATTTT. It codes for CASSGFGGNQPQHF.

CDR3 sequence: CASSLVDRGEQYF. The DNA for the CDR3 is TGTGCCAGCAGCTTAGTAGACAGAGGCGAGCAGTACTTC. The chain is built from TRBV7-8 and TRBJ2-7; D is perhaps TRBD1 (5 bases). Germline CDR1 reads SGHVS; CDR2 reads FQNEAQ. The CDR3 sequence is 13 residues long. Trimming removed 1 base from V and 6 bases from J, with 10 bases in between.

The V call is TRBV2, the J call TRBJ2-7; D gene unclear. Trimming left V 7 bases short and J 6 bases short, with 13 bases between. From germline, CDR1 is SNHLY and CDR2 FYNNEI. This CDR3 spans 12 amino acids. CDR3 protein: CASTPGVGEQYF. Written as DNA, the CDR3 is TGTGCCAGCACCCCAGGAGTGGGCGAGCAGTACTTC.

The V gene is TRBV10-3, the J gene TRBJ2-2; D is perhaps TRBD1 (6 bases). Looked up from germline, CDR1 is ENHRY and CDR2 is SYGVKD. The CDR3 covers 15 residues. V was cut by 0 bases and J by 7 bases, with 12 bases left in between. The CDR3 reads CAISESRGGSGELFF. CDR3 nucleotides: TGTGCCATCAGTGAGTCGAGAGGGGGTAGCGGGGAGCTGTTTTTT.

This clone was picked up one time. The chain is built from TRBV6-5 and TRBJ1-4, with 9 bases aligning to TRBD1. The V gene's germline CDR1 is MNHEY and CDR2 SVGAGI. The CDR3 length is 15 residues. V trimming: 2 bases; J trimming: 5 bases; junction bases outside the gene matches: 3. The CDR3: CASSYGQGRNEKLFF. In DNA, the CDR3 is TGTGCCAGCAGTTACGGACAGGGGAGAAATGAAAAACTGTTTTTT.

The chain uses TRBV4-1 and TRBJ1-4, with 8 bases identical to TRBD1. The junction had 9 bases not matched to a gene; V was cut back by 3 bases and J by 0 bases. The CDR3 is made up of 18 amino acids. Germline-derived CDR1 and CDR2 are MGHRA and YSYEKL. In DNA form, the CDR3 reads TGCGCCAGCAGCCAGCAGCCTGGGACAGGAGCAACTAATGAAAAACTGTTTTTT. Its translation: CASSQQPGTGATNEKLFF.

The chain recombines TRBV29-1 with TRBJ2-2; D gene unclear. The V and J ends lost 7 bases and 2 bases respectively, with 8 bases between them. Germline-derived CDR1 and CDR2 are SQVTM and ANQGSEA. The CDR3 is made up of 12 amino acids. The CDR3 sequence is CSATSNTGELFF. CDR3 sequence (DNA): TGCAGCGCAACTTCAAACACCGGGGAGCTGTTTTTT.

This clone was recorded a few times. The chain employs TRBV18 and TRBJ1-6; D gene uncertain. The V gene's germline CDR1 is KGHSH and CDR2 LQKENI. The CDR3 has 12 amino acids. V was clipped by 2 bases and J by 10 bases, with 6 bases between them. The CDR3 nucleotides are TGTGCCAGCTCACCAGACGAATCACCCCTCCACTTT. Residues: CASSPDESPLHF.